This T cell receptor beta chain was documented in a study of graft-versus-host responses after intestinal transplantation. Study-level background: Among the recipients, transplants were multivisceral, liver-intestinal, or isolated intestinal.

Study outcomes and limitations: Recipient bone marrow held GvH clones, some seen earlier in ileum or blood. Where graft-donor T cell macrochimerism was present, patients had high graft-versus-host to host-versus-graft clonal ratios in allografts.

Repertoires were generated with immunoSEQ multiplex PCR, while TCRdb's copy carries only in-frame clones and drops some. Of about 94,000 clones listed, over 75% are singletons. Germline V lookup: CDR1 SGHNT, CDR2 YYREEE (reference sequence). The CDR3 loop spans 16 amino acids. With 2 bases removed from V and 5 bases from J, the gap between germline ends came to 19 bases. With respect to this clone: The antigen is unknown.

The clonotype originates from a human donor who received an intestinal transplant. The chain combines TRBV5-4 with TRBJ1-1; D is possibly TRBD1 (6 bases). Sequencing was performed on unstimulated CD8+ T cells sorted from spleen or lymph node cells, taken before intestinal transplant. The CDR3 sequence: CASSFISGASNTEAFF. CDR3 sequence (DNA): TGTGCCAGCAGCTTTATATCAGGGGCTTCGAATACTGAAGCTTTCTTT.